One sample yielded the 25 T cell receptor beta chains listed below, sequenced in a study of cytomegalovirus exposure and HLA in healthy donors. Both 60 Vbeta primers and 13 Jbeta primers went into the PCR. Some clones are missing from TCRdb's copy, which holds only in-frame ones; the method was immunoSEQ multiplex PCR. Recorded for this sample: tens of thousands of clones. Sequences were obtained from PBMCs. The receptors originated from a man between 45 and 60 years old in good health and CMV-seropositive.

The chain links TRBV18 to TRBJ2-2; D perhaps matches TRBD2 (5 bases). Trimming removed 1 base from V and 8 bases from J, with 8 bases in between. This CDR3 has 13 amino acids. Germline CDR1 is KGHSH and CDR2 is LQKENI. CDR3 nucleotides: TGTGCCAGCTCACCACAGGAGGAGGGGGAGCTGTTTTTT. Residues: CASSPQEEGELFF.

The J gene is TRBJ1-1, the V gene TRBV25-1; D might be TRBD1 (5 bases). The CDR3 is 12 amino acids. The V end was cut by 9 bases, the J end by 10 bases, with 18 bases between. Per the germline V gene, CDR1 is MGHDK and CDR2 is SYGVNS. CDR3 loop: CASSPWGGGAFF. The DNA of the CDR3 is TGTGCCAGTTCCCCGTGGGGGGGAGGAGCTTTCTTT. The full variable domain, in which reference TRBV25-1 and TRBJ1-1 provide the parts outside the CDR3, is EADIYQTPRYLVIGTGKKITLECSQTMGHDKMYWYQQDPGMELHLIHYSYGVNSTEKGDLSSESTVSRIRTEHFPLTLESARPSHTSQYLCASSPWGGGAFFGQGTRLTVV.

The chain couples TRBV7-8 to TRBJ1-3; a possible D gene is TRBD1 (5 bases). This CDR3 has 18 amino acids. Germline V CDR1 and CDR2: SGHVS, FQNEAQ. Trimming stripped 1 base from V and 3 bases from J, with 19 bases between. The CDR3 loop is CASSLGTHPSGRGNTIYF. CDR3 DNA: TGTGCCAGCAGCTTAGGAACGCACCCCTCAGGGCGTGGAAACACCATATATTTT. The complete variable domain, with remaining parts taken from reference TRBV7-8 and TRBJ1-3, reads GAGVSQSPRYKVAKRGQDVALRCDPISGHVSLFWYQQALGQGPEFLTYFQNEAQLDKSGLPSDRFFAERPEGSVSTLKIQRTQQEDSAVYLCASSLGTHPSGRGNTIYFGEGSWLTVV.

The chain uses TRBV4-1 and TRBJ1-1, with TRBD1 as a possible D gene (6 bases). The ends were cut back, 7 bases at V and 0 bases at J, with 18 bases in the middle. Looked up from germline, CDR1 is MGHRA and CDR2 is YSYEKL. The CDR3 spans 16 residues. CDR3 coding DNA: TGCGCCAGCAAACCGGGCAGGGGTAACATGAACACTGAAGCTTTCTTT. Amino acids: CASKPGRGNMNTEAFF.

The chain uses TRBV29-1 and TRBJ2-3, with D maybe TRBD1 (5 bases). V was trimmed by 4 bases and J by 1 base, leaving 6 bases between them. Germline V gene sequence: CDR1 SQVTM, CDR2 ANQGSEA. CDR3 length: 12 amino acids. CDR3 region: CSVARGTDTQYF. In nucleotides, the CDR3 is TGCAGCGTTGCCAGGGGCACAGATACGCAGTATTTT.

The CDR3 sequence: CASSYRQGGNTEAFF. In nucleotides, the CDR3 is TGTGCCAGCAGCTATCGACAGGGTGGGAACACTGAAGCTTTCTTT. The chain is built from TRBV6-5 and TRBJ1-1, with 7 bases matching TRBD1. Germline V gives CDR1 MNHEY, CDR2 SVGAGI. V gave up 6 bases and J gave up 1 base; unmatched junction bases: 8. CDR3 size: 15 residues.

This CDR3 is CAWSRREGDTQYF. As DNA, the CDR3 is TGTGCCTGGAGTCGGCGGGAGGGGGATACGCAGTATTTT. V is TRBV30 and J is TRBJ2-3; 9 nucleotides match TRBD2. The length of the CDR3 is 13 residues. CDR1 is GTSNPN, CDR2 SVGIG, per germline (reference sequence). V shed 2 bases and J 6 bases; nucleotides not matched to a gene: 3.

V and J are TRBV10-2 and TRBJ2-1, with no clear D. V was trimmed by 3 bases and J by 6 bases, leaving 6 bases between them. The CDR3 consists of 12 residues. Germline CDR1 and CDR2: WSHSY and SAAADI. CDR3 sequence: CASSDVRNEQFF. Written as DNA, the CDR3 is TGCGCCAGCAGTGACGTCCGCAATGAGCAGTTCTTC.

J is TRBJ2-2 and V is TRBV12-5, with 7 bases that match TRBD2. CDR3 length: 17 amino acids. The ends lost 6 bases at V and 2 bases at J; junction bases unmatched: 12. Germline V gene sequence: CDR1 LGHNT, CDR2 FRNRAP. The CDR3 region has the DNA TGTGCTAGTGGCTCCTTAGGGGCGGGGGACAACACCGGGGAGCTGTTTTTT. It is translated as CASGSLGAGDNTGELFF.

The CDR3 is CASTSNGQGTNQPQHF. The CDR3 DNA is TGTGCCAGCACTTCCAATGGACAGGGGACGAATCAGCCCCAGCATTTT. V is TRBV7-8 and J is TRBJ1-5; 9 positions match TRBD1. The V gene's germline CDR1 is SGHVS and CDR2 FQNEAQ. V was clipped by 7 bases and J by 4 bases; unmatched bases: 11. The CDR3 is 16 residues long.

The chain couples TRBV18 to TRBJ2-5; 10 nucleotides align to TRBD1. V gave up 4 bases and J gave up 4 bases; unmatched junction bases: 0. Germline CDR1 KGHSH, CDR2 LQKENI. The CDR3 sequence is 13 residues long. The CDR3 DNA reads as TGTGCCAGCTCACGGGACAGGGGAGAGACCCAGTACTTC. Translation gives CASSRDRGETQYF.

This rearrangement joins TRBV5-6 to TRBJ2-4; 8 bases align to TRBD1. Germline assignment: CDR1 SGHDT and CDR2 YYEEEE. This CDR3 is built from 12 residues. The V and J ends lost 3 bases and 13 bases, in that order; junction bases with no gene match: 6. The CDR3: CASSYTGGGQYF. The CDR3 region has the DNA TGTGCCAGCAGCTATACAGGGGGTGGACAGTACTTC. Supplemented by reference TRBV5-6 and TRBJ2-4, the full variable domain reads DAGVTQSPTHLIKTRGQQVTLRCSPKSGHDTVSWYQQALGQGPQFIFQYYEEEERQRGNFPDRFSGHQFPNYSSELNVNALLLGDSALYLCASSYTGGGQYFGAGTRLSVL.

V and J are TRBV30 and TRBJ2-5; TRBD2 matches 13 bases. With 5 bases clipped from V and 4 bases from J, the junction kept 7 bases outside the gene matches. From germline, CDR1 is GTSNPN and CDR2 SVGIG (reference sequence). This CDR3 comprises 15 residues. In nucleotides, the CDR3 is TGTGCCTGGGGACTAGCGGGAGCGGTGGGAGAGACCCAGTACTTC. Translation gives CAWGLAGAVGETQYF.

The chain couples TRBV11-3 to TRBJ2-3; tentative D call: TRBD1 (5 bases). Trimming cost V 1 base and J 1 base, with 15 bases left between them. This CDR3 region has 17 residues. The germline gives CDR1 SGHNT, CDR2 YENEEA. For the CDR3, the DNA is TGTGCCAGCAGCTTAGGCATTAGGACACCAGGCACAGATACGCAGTATTTT. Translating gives CASSLGIRTPGTDTQYF.

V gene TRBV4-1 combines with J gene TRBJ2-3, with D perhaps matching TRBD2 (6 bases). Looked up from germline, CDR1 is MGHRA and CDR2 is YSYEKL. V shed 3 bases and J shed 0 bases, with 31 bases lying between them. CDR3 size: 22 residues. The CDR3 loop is CASSHARGTVDRVGRSTDTQYF. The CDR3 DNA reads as TGCGCCAGCAGCCATGCAAGAGGGACTGTCGATAGAGTCGGGAGAAGCACAGATACGCAGTATTTT.

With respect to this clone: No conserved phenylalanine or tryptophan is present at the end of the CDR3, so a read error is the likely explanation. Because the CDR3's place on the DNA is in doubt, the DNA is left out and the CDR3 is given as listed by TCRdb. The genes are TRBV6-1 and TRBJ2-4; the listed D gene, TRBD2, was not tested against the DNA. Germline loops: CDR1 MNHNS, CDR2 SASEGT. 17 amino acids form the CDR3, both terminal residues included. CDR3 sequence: CASSEISGGLAGGWSFT.

The CDR3 DNA reads TGTGCCAGCAGCTTTATGGCGGGAGGGGTCACCGGGGAGCTGTTTTTT. Its protein is CASSFMAGGVTGELFF. The genes are TRBV7-2 and TRBJ2-2; 9 bases are a match to TRBD2. CDR3 length: 16 amino acids. Losses at the gene ends were 3 bases for V and 4 bases for J; bases not matched to a gene: 6. CDR1 and CDR2 from the germline V gene are SGHTA and FQGNSA.

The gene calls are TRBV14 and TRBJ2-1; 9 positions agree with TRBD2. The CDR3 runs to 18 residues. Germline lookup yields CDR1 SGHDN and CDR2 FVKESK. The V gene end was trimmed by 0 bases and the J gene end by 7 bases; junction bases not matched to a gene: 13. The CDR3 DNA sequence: TGTGCCAGCAGCCAAGATTCGGAGAGTCTAGCGGGAAGAAATGAGCAGTTCTTC. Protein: CASSQDSESLAGRNEQFF. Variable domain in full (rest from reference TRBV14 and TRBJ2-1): EAGVTQFPSHSVIEKGQTVTLRCDPISGHDNLYWYRRVMGKEIKFLLHFVKESKQDESGMPNNRFLAERTGGTYSTLKVQPAELEDSGVYFCASSQDSESLAGRNEQFFGPGTRLTVL.

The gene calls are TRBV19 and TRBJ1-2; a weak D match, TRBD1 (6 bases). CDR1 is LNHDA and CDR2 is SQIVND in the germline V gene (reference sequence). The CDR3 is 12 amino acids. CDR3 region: CAGPGQNYGYTF. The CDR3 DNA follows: TGTGCGGGCCCTGGACAGAACTATGGCTACACCTTC. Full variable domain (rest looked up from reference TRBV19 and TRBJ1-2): DGGITQSPKYLFRKEGQNVTLSCEQNLNHDAMYWYRQDPGQGLRLIYYSQIVNDFQKGDIAEGYSVSREKKESFPLTVTSAQKNPTAFYLCAGPGQNYGYTFGSGTRLTVV.

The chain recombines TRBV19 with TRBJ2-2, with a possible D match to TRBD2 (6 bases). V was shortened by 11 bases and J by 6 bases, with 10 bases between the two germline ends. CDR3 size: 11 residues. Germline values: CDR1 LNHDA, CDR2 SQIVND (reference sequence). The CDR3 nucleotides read TGTGCCTCGGGGGAAGCCGGGGAGCTGTTTTTT. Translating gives CASGEAGELFF.

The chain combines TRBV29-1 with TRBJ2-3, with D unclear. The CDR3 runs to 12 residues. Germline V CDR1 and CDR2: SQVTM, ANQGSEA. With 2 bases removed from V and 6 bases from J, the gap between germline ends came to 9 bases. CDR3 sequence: CSVEQDGDTQYF. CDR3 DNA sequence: TGCAGCGTTGAACAAGACGGGGATACGCAGTATTTT.

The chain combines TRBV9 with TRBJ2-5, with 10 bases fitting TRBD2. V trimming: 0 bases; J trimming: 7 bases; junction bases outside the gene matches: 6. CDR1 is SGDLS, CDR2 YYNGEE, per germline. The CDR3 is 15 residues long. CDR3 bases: TGTGCCAGCAGCGTAGGGACTAGCGGTTCAGGGACCCAGTACTTC. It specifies CASSVGTSGSGTQYF.

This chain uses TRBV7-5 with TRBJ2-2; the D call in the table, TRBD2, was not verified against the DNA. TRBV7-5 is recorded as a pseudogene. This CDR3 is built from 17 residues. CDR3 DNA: TGTGCCAGAAGCCCGAATTACCCCACTAGGGCGACCGGGGAGCTGTTTTTT. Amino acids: CARSPNYPTRATGELFF.

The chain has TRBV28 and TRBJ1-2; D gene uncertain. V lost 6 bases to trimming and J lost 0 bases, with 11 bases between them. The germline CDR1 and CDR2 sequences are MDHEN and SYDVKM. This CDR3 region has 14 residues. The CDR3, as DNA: TGTGCCAGCAGCCCGGGAGATTCTAACTATGGCTACACCTTC. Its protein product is CASSPGDSNYGYTF.

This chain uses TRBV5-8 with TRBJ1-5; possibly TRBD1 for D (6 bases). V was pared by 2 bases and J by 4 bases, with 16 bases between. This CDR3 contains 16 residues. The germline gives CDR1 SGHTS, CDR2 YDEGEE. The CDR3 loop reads CASSFRQGRGNQPQHF. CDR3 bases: TGTGCCAGCAGCTTCCGGCAGGGCAGGGGAAATCAGCCCCAGCATTTT. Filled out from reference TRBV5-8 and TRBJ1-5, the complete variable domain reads EAGVTQSPTHLIKTRGQQATLRCSPISGHTSVYWYQQALGLGLQFLLWYDEGEERNRGNFPPRFSGRQFPNYSSELNVNALELEDSALYLCASSFRQGRGNQPQHFGDGTRLSIL.